This paragraph covers one TCR beta chain sequence. Its target is unknown. Libraries were prepared by immunoSEQ multiplex PCR; TCRdb keeps only in-frame clonotypes and omits some of them. The table records about 150,000 clones, about 90% of them present only once. This entry belongs to a study of T cell responses to AZD1222 COVID-19 vaccine. Study-level points and caveats: Clonal diversity was possibly underestimated, and the donors were mostly white British, with more females.

The germline V and J ends were trimmed by 2 bases and 7 bases, with 17 bases remaining between them. The CDR3 runs 16 residues. Germline CDR1 and CDR2: LNHNV and YYDKDF (reference sequence). The origin of this receptor is an adult who received the AZD1222 COVID-19 vaccine. Here the sequenced sample was peripheral blood, taken 28 days after the second AZD1222 dose. The chain has TRBV15 and TRBJ1-4; perhaps TRBD1 as D (5 bases). The CDR3 is CATSRNAGVGREKLFF. The CDR3 DNA reads as TGTGCCACCAGCAGAAATGCGGGTGTGGGGCGTGAAAAACTGTTTTTT.